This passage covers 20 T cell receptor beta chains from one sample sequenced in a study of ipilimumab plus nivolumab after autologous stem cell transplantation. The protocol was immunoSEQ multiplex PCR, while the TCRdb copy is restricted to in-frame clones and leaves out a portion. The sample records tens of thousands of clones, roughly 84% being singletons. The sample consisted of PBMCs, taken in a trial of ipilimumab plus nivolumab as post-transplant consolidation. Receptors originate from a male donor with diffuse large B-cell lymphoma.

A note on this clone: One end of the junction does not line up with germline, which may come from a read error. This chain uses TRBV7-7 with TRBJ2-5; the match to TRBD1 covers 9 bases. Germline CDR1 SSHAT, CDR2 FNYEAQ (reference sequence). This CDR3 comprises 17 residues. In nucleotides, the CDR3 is TGTGCTAGCAGCCCTAGCTTGGGACAGGGAAATCCAGAGACCCAGTACTTC. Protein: CASSPSLGQGNPETQYF.

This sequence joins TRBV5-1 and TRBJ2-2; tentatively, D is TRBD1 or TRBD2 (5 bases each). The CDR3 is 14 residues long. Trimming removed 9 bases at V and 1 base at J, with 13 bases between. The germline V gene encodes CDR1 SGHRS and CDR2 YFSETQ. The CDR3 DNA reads TGCGCCACTTCGCCGGGACGGAACACCGGGGAGCTGTTTTTT. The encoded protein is CATSPGRNTGELFF.

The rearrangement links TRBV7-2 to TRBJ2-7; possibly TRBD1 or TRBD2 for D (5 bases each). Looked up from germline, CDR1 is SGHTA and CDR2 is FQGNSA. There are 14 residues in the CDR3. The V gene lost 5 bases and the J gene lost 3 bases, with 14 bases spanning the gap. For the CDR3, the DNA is TGTGCCAGCAGCCGGGGACCGACGCTCTACGAGCAGTACTTC. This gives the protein CASSRGPTLYEQYF.

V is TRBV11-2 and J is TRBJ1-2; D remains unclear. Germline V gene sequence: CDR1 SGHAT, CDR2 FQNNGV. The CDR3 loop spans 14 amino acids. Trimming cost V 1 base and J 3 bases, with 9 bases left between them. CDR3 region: CASSLAGVDYGYTF. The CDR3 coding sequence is TGTGCCAGCAGCTTAGCCGGGGTGGACTATGGCTACACCTTC.

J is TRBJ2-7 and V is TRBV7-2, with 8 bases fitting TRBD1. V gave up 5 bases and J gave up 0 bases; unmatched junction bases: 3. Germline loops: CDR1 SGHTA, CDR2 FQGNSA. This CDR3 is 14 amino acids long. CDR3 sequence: CASSTTGGSYEQYF. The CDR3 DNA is TGTGCCAGCAGCACAACAGGGGGCTCCTACGAGCAGTACTTC.

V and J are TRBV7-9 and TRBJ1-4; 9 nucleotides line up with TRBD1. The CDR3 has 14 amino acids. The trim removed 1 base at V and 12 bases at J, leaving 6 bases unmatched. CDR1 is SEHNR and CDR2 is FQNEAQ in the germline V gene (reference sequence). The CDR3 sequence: CASSLVQGAEELFF. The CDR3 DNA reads TGTGCCAGCAGCTTAGTACAGGGGGCCGAGGAACTGTTTTTT.

The CDR3 region is CASRGTNTGELFF. The CDR3, as DNA: TGTGCCAGCAGGGGGACTAACACCGGGGAGCTGTTTTTT. The J gene is TRBJ2-2, the V gene TRBV2, with D perhaps TRBD2 (6 bases). The V end was cut by 6 bases, the J end by 2 bases, with 7 bases between. This CDR3 comprises 13 residues. Germline CDR1 SNHLY, CDR2 FYNNEI.

CDR3 region: CASSPPQGTVNTEAFF. The CDR3 DNA follows: TGTGCCAGCAGCCCCCCCCAGGGGACGGTGAACACTGAAGCTTTCTTT. The chain recombines TRBV9 with TRBJ1-1; tentative D call: TRBD1 (6 bases). The germline V gene has CDR1 SGDLS and CDR2 YYNGEE. CDR3 size: 16 residues. The V end lost 4 bases, the J end lost 0 bases, and 16 bases lay between the germline ends. Complete variable domain (other parts from reference TRBV9 and TRBJ1-1): DSGVTQTPKHLITATGQRVTLRCSPRSGDLSVYWYQQSLDQGLQFLIQYYNGEERAKGNILERFSAQQFPDLHSELNLSSLELGDSALYFCASSPPQGTVNTEAFFGQGTRLTVV.

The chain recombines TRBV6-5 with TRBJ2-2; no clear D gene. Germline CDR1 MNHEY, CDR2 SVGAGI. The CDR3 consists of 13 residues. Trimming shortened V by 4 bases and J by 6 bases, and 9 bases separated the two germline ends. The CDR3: CASSSQVAGELFF. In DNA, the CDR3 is TGTGCCAGCAGTTCGCAAGTCGCCGGGGAGCTGTTTTTT.

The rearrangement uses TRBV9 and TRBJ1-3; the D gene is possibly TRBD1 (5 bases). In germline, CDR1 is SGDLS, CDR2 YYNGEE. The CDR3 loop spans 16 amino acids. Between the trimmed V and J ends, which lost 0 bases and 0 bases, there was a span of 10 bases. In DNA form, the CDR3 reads TGTGCCAGCAGCGTAGAGCCAGGGACCTCTGGAAACACCATATATTTT. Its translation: CASSVEPGTSGNTIYF.

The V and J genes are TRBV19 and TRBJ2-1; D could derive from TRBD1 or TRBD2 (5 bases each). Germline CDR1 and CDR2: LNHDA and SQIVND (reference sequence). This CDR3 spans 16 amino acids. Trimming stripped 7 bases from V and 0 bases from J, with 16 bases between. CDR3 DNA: TGTGCCAGTACCTCGATGGGGGAGAGCTCCTACAATGAGCAGTTCTTC. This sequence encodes CASTSMGESSYNEQFF.

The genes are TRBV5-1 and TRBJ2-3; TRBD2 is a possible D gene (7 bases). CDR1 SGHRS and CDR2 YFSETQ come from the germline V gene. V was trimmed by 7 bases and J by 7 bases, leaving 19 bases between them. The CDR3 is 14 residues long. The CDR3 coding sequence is TGCGCCAGCTCAGGGGAGGGCGGGGATAATACGCAGTATTTT. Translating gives CASSGEGGDNTQYF.

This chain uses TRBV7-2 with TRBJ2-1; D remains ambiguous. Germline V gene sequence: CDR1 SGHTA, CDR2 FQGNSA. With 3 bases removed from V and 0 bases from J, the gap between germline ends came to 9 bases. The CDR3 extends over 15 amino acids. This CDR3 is CASSFYSSSYNEQFF. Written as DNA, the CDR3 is TGTGCCAGCAGCTTCTACTCCAGCTCCTACAATGAGCAGTTCTTC.

DNA of the CDR3: TGTGCCAGCAGACCTCTAGCGGGGGGCCAAGGTACGCAGTATTTT. Amino acids: CASRPLAGGQGTQYF. The rearrangement uses TRBV5-5 and TRBJ2-3, with TRBD2 matching over 11 bases. The CDR3 runs 15 residues. V lost 5 bases and J lost 8; bases outside the gene matches: 10. Germline CDR1 reads SGHKS; CDR2 reads YYEKEE (reference sequence).

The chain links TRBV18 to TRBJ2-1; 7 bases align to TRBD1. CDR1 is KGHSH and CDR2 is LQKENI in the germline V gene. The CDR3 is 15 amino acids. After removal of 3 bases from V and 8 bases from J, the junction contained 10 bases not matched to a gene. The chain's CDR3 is CASSPRKGQGDEQFF. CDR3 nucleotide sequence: TGTGCCAGCTCACCCCGGAAGGGCCAGGGGGATGAGCAGTTCTTC.

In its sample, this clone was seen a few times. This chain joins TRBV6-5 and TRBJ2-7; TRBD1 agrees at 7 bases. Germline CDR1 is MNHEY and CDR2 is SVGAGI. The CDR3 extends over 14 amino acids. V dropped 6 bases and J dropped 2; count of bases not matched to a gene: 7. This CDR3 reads CASSSGTETYEQYF. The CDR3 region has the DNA TGTGCCAGCAGCTCCGGGACAGAGACCTACGAGCAGTACTTC.

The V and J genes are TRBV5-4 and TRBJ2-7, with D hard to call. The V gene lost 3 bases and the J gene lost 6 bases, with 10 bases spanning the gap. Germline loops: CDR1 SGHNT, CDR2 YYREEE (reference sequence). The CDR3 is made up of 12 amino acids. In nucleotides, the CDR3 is TGTGCCAGCAGCTCAGACTGGGGCGAGCAGTACTTC. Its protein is CASSSDWGEQYF.

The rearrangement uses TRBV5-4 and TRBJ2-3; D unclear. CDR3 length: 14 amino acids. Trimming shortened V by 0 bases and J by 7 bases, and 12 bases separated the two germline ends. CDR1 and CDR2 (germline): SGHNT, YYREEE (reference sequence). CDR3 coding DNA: TGTGCCAGCAGCTTGGCTCAAAGGGTCAATACGCAGTATTTT. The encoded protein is CASSLAQRVNTQYF.

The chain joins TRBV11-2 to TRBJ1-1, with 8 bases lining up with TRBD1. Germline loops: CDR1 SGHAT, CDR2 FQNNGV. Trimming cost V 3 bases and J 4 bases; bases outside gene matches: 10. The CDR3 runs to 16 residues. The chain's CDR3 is CASSFLVMTGATEAFF. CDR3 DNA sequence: TGTGCCAGCAGCTTCCTAGTGATGACAGGGGCCACTGAAGCTTTCTTT.

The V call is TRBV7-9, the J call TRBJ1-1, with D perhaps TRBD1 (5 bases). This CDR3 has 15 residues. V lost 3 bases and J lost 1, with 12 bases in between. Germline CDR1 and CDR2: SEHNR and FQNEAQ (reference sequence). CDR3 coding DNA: TGTGCCAGCAGCTTTATCAGGGAGGGGAACACTGAAGCTTTCTTT. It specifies CASSFIREGNTEAFF.